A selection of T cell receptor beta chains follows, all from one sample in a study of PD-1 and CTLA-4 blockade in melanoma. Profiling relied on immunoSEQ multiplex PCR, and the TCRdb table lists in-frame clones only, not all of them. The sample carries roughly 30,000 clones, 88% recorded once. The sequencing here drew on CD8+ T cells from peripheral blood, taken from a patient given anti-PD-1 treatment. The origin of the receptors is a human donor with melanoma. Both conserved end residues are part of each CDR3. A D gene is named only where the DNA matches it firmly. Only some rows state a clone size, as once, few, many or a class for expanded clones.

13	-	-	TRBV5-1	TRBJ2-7	CASKRQASYEQYF	TGCGCCAGCAAGAGACAGGCCTCCTACGAGCAGTACTTC
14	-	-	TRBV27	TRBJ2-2	CASSFPPGTGELFF	TGTGCCAGCAGTTTTCCCCCAGGCACCGGGGAGCTGTTTTTT
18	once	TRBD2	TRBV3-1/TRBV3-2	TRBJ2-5	CASSQSGLAGGRGETQYF	TGTGCCAGCAGCCAAAGCGGACTAGCGGGGGGACGGGGAGAGACCCAGTACTTC
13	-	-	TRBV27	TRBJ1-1	CASMSSPVTEAFF	TGTGCCAGCATGAGCTCCCCGGTCACTGAAGCTTTCTTT
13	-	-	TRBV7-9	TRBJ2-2	CASSLGQTGELFF	TGTGCCAGCAGCTTAGGACAGACCGGGGAGCTGTTTTTT
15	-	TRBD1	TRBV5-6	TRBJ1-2	CASSPGTGGAHGYTF	TGTGCCAGCAGCCCCGGGACAGGGGGGGCACATGGCTACACCTTC
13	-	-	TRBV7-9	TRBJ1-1	CASSATGGTEAFF	TGTGCCAGCAGCGCCACGGGCGGGACTGAAGCTTTCTTT
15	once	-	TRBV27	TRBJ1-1	CASSSRLVSNTEAFF	TGTGCCAGCAGTTCGCGACTGGTTTCGAACACTGAAGCTTTCTTT
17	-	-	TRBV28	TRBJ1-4	CASSPRGALSTNEKLFF	TGTGCCAGCAGTCCCCGGGGGGCCCTATCAACTAATGAAAAACTGTTTTTT
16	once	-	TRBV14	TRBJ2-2	CASSRKHQGWTGELFF	TGTGCCAGCAGCCGCAAGCACCAGGGCTGGACCGGGGAGCTGTTTTTT
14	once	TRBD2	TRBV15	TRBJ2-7	CATSGGGPLHEQYF	TGTGCCACCAGCGGCGGGGGACCCCTTCACGAGCAGTACTTC
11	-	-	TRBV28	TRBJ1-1	CASSFPGTAFF	TGTGCCAGCAGTTTCCCCGGTACGGCTTTCTTT
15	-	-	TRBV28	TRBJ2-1	CASSTPDSGYNEQFF	TGTGCCAGCAGTACTCCGGATTCCGGCTACAATGAGCAGTTCTTC
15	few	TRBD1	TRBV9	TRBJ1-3	CASSVSSGGGNTIYF	TGTGCCAGCAGCGTGAGTTCAGGGGGCGGAAACACCATATATTTT
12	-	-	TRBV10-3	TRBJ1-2	CAIKGTSYGYTF	TGTGCCATCAAAGGGACCTCCTATGGCTACACCTTC
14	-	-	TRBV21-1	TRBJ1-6	CASSTDTFNSPLHF	TGTGCCAGCAGCACGGACACTTTCAATTCACCCCTCCACTTT
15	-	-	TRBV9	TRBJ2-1	CASSGGKVGDNEQFF	TGTGCCAGCAGCGGAGGGAAGGTGGGGGACAATGAGCAGTTCTTC
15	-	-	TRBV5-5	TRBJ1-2	CASSLADSANYGYTF	TGTGCCAGCAGCTTGGCAGACAGTGCCAACTATGGCTACACCTTC
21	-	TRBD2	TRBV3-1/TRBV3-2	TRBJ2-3	CASSPSLGTSGGGRSTDTQYF	TGTGCCAGCAGCCCCTCCTTGGGGACTAGCGGGGGAGGGCGTAGCACAGATACGCAGTATTTT
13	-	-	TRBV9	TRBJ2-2	CASSVENTGELFF	TGTGCCAGCAGCGTCGAGAACACCGGGGAGCTGTTTTTT
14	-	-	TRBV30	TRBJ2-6	CAWSVGAGANVLTF	TGTGCCTGGAGTGTTGGGGCTGGGGCCAACGTCCTGACTTTC
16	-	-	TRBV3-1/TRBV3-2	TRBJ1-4	CASSPTQAATNEKLFF	TGTGCCAGCAGCCCTACTCAGGCGGCAACTAATGAAAAACTGTTTTTT